This passage covers 7 T cell receptor beta chains from one sample sequenced in a study of blood T cell repertoires in COVID-19. Repertoires were generated with immunoSEQ multiplex PCR, while TCRdb's copy carries only in-frame clones and drops some. The sample holds 200,000 to 300,000 clones; 80% to 90% are singletons and the top ten take 4% to 5%. The sample comprised peripheral blood. The receptors were sampled from a woman aged 70-85 years with acute or convalescent COVID-19.

The chain links TRBV6-2 or TRBV6-3 to TRBJ2-3, with 7 positions matching TRBD2. Germline V gene sequence: CDR1 MNHEY, CDR2 SVGEGT. After removal of 5 bases from V and 4 bases from J, the junction contained 15 bases not matched to a gene. This CDR3 has 17 residues. Here the CDR3 reads CASSTRSAGIGADTQYF. The CDR3 DNA reads TGTGCCAGCAGTACGAGGTCAGCGGGGATTGGGGCAGATACGCAGTATTTT.

The gene calls are TRBV4-1 and TRBJ2-2; 7 nucleotides agree with TRBD2. With 1 base clipped from V and 7 bases from J, the junction kept 9 bases outside the gene matches. Germline values: CDR1 MGHRA, CDR2 YSYEKL. The CDR3 extends over 16 amino acids. The CDR3 bases are TGCGCCAGCAGCCAAGGTCTCGGGGGGAGGAACGGGGAGCTGTTTTTT. Amino acids: CASSQGLGGRNGELFF.

This chain connects TRBV6-5 to TRBJ1-1, with a tentative D call TRBD1 (6 bases). The CDR3 consists of 15 residues. Trimming cost V 7 bases and J 4 bases, with 19 bases left between them. CDR1 is MNHEY, CDR2 SVGAGI, per germline. The CDR3 spells CASTLGGGLGTEAFF. The CDR3, as DNA: TGTGCCAGCACCCTCGGGGGGGGGCTAGGCACTGAAGCTTTCTTT.

The V gene is TRBV30, the J gene TRBJ2-7; TRBD2 is a possible D gene (5 bases). The germline V and J ends were trimmed by 8 bases and 5 bases, with 13 bases remaining between them. The CDR3 is made up of 11 amino acids. Germline CDR1 is GTSNPN and CDR2 is SVGIG (reference sequence). The CDR3 region is CARVTGNEQYF. DNA for the CDR3: TGTGCCCGAGTGACGGGGAACGAGCAGTACTTC.

The genes are TRBV27 and TRBJ2-1, with TRBD2 matching 9 bases. J lost 7 bases, V lost 6 bases, and 16 bases had no gene match. The germline V gene encodes CDR1 MNHEY and CDR2 SMNVEV (reference sequence). This CDR3 has 17 residues. The CDR3 reads CASSQRPLIAGENEQFF. CDR3 in DNA: TGTGCCAGCAGCCAAAGGCCCCTAATAGCGGGGGAAAATGAGCAGTTCTTC.

V usage is TRBV9 and J usage is TRBJ1-1, with 7 positions matching TRBD1. The CDR3 consists of 14 residues. J was trimmed by 1 base and V by 3 bases; bases with no gene match: 3. Germline assignment: CDR1 SGDLS and CDR2 YYNGEE. The CDR3 sequence is CASSGRDRNTEAFF. The DNA of the CDR3 is TGTGCCAGCAGCGGCCGGGACAGGAACACTGAAGCTTTCTTT.

This clone was seen a handful of times. The chain recombines TRBV28 with TRBJ2-7; possible D gene TRBD1, 6 bases. Trimming removed 6 bases from V and 3 bases from J, with 18 bases in between. In germline, CDR1 is MDHEN, CDR2 SYDVKM. This CDR3 has 15 amino acids. The CDR3 sequence is CASSLMPPQGYEQYF. CDR3 nucleotides: TGTGCCAGCAGCCTTATGCCGCCACAGGGCTACGAGCAGTACTTC.